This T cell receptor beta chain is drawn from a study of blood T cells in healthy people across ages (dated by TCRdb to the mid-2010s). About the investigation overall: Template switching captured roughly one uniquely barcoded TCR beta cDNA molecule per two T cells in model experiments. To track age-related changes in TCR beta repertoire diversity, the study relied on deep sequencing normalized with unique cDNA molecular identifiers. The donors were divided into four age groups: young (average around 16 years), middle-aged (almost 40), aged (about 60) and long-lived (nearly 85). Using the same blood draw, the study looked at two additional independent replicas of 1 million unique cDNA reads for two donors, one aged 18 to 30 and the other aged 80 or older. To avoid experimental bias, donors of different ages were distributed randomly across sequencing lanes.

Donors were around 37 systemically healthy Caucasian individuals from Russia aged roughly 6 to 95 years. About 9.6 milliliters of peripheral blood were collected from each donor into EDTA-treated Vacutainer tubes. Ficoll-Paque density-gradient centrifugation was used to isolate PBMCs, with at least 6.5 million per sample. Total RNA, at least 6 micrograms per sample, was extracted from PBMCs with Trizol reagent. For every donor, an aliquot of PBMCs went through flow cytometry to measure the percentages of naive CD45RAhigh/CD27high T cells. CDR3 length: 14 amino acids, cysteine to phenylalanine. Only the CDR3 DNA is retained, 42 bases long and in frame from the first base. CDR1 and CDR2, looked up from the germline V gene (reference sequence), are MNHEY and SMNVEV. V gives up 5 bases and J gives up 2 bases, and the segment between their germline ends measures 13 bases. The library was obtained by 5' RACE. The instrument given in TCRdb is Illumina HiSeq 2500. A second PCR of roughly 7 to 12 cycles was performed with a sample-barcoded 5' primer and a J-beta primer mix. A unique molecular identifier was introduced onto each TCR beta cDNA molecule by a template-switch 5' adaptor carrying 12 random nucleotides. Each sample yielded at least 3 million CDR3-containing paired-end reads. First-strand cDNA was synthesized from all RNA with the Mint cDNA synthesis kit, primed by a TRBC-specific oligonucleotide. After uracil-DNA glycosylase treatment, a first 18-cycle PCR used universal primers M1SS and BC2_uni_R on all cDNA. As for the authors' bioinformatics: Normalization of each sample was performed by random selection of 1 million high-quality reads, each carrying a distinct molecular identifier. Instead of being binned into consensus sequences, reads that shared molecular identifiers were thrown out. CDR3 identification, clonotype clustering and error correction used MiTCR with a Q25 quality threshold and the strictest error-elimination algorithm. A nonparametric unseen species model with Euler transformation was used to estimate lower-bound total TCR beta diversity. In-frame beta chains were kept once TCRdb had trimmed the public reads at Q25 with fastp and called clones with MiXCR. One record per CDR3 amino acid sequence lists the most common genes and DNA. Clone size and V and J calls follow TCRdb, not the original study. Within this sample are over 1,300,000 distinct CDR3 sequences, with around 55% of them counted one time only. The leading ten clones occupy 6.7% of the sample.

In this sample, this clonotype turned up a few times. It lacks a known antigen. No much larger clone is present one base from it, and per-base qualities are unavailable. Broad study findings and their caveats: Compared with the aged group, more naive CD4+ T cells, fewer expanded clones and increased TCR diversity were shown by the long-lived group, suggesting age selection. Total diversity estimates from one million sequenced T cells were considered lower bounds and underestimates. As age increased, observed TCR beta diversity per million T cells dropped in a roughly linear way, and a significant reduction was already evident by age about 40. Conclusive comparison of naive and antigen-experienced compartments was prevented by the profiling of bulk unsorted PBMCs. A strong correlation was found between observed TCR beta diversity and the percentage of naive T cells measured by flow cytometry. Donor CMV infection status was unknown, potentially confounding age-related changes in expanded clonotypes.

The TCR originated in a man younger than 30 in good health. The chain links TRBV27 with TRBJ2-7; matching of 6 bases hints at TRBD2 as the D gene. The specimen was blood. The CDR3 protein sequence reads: CASSPNGGPYEQYF. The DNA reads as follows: TGTGCCAGCAGTCCCAACGGAGGGCCCTACGAGCAGTACTTC.